A single sample gave rise to the 15 T cell receptor beta chains below, sequenced in a study of cytomegalovirus exposure and HLA in healthy donors. The PCR employed 60 Vbeta primers together with 13 Jbeta primers. Assay: immunoSEQ multiplex PCR; the TCRdb copy retains only in-frame clones and omits some. This repertoire shows 150,000 to 200,000 clones, over 70% found once; its top ten account for around 0.46%. Sequencing used PBMCs. The receptors derive from a woman aged 45 to 65 in good health and CMV-seronegative.

The chain recombines TRBV30 with TRBJ2-7; TRBD1 matches at 7 bases. CDR1 and CDR2 (germline): GTSNPN, SVGIG (reference sequence). Trimming removed 4 bases from V and 2 bases from J; junction bases left unmatched: 2. This CDR3 comprises 12 residues. The CDR3 sequence: CAWTDRAYEQYF. CDR3 sequence (DNA): TGTGCCTGGACAGACAGGGCCTACGAGCAGTACTTC.

The chain uses TRBV2 and TRBJ2-3, with TRBD1 matching 7 bases. The CDR3 consists of 15 residues. Germline V gene lookup returns CDR1 SNHLY and CDR2 FYNNEI. The J segment lost 3 bases and the V segment lost 11 bases, leaving 14 bases of the junction unmatched. The CDR3 spells CAGHRGFEYTDTQYF. As DNA, the CDR3 is TGTGCCGGGCACAGGGGATTTGAGTATACAGATACGCAGTATTTT.

The V call is TRBV30, the J call TRBJ2-5; 7 positions agree with TRBD2. The CDR3 is made up of 14 amino acids. With V trimmed by 4 bases and J by 1 base, 6 bases remained unmatched. Germline loops: CDR1 GTSNPN, CDR2 SVGIG (reference sequence). The CDR3 sequence is CAWNVLAGQETQYF. The CDR3 DNA reads as TGTGCCTGGAATGTATTAGCGGGCCAAGAGACCCAGTACTTC.

The V call is TRBV30, the J call TRBJ2-7; 8 nucleotides match TRBD1. Germline V gene sequence: CDR1 GTSNPN, CDR2 SVGIG (reference sequence). Trimming at V came to 3 bases and at J to 9 bases, leaving 13 bases not matched to a gene. The CDR3 runs to 14 residues. CDR3 coding DNA: TGTGCCTGGAGGTCCCAGGGGGCTTTATATCCGCAGTACTTC. Its translation is CAWRSQGALYPQYF.

This chain uses TRBV7-9 with TRBJ2-7; 7 nucleotides align to TRBD2. With V trimmed by 7 bases and J by 4 bases, 10 bases remained unmatched. CDR3 length: 14 amino acids. Per the germline V gene, CDR1 is SEHNR and CDR2 is FQNEAQ (reference sequence). Written as DNA, the CDR3 is TGTGCCAGCACCGCCTCCGGGACTAAATACGAGCAGTACTTC. Its translation is CASTASGTKYEQYF.

This clone has a handful of counts. The J gene is TRBJ2-3, the V gene TRBV7-2; D is possibly TRBD2 (5 bases). Per germline, CDR1 SGHTA and CDR2 FQGNSA. V lost 3 bases and J lost 2, with 12 bases in between. This CDR3 is 15 amino acids long. The CDR3 loop reads CASSLRAGTTDTQYF. CDR3 sequence (DNA): TGTGCCAGCAGCTTGCGGGCGGGTACCACAGATACGCAGTATTTT.

The chain employs TRBV18 and TRBJ2-3; 7 bases agree with TRBD2. CDR1 KGHSH and CDR2 LQKENI come from the germline V gene. V dropped 0 bases and J dropped 4; count of bases not matched to a gene: 10. The CDR3 is 17 amino acids. The CDR3 reads CASSPPGDPAGSDTQYF. CDR3 in DNA: TGTGCCAGCTCACCACCCGGTGATCCAGCGGGATCAGATACGCAGTATTTT. The full variable domain, completed using reference TRBV18 and TRBJ2-3, is NAGVMQNPRHLVRRRGQEARLRCSPMKGHSHVYWYRQLPEEGLKFMVYLQKENIIDESGMPKERFSAEFPKEGPSILRIQQVVRGDSAAYFCASSPPGDPAGSDTQYFGPGTRLTVL.

The chain is built from TRBV18 and TRBJ2-3; 7 positions match TRBD1. CDR3 length: 13 residues. Germline V gene data show CDR1 as KGHSH and CDR2 as LQKENI. The V gene end was trimmed by 8 bases and the J gene end by 0 bases; junction bases not matched to a gene: 2. The CDR3: CASRDSSTDTQYF. The CDR3 DNA reads as TGTGCCAGCAGGGACAGTAGCACAGATACGCAGTATTTT.

V usage is TRBV18 and J usage is TRBJ1-1; tentatively, D is TRBD1 (5 bases). The V end lost 2 bases, the J end lost 4 bases, and 17 bases lay between the germline ends. Germline values: CDR1 KGHSH, CDR2 LQKENI. This CDR3 contains 16 residues. The CDR3 DNA is TGTGCCAGCTCACCAGGGGCAGTGGCGGGAGGCACTGAAGCTTTCTTT. This sequence encodes CASSPGAVAGGTEAFF.

This rearrangement joins TRBV27 to TRBJ2-6; D is perhaps TRBD1 (6 bases). Germline V gives CDR1 MNHEY, CDR2 SMNVEV (reference sequence). The CDR3 has 15 amino acids. Trimming cost V 5 bases and J 2 bases, with 10 bases left between them. CDR3 sequence: CASSRTVPGANVLTF. The CDR3 DNA reads TGTGCCAGCAGTCGGACAGTTCCTGGGGCCAACGTCCTGACTTTC.

The rearrangement links TRBV4-1 to TRBJ2-7; 7 bases align to TRBD2. After removal of 6 bases from V and 3 bases from J, the junction contained 11 bases not matched to a gene. Germline CDR1 and CDR2: MGHRA and YSYEKL. This CDR3 has 15 amino acids. The CDR3 is CASSLRGGSNYEQYF. The CDR3 coding sequence is TGCGCCAGCAGTCTAAGAGGCGGGAGTAACTACGAGCAGTACTTC.

The chain joins TRBV5-1 to TRBJ1-2; the match to TRBD1 covers 7 bases. Losses at the gene ends were 1 base for V and 4 bases for J; bases not matched to a gene: 4. Germline V gene data show CDR1 as SGHRS and CDR2 as YFSETQ. This CDR3 is 14 amino acids long. The CDR3 sequence is CASSLTGAPYGYTF. The CDR3 region has the DNA TGCGCCAGCAGCTTGACAGGGGCCCCCTATGGCTACACCTTC.

The CDR3: CASSRSYNEQFF. CDR3 nucleotide sequence: TGTGCCAGCAGCCGCAGCTACAATGAGCAGTTCTTC. This chain joins TRBV7-9 and TRBJ2-1; D not certain. The CDR3 extends over 12 amino acids. V lost 5 bases and J 3 bases, leaving 5 bases between the germline ends. Germline CDR1 is SEHNR and CDR2 is FQNEAQ (reference sequence).

This chain connects TRBV4-1 to TRBJ1-5, with D possibly TRBD1 on 6 matching bases. The V and J ends lost 0 bases and 11 bases respectively, with 14 bases between them. This CDR3 has 14 residues. Germline loops: CDR1 MGHRA, CDR2 YSYEKL. CDR3 protein: CASSQEIGQSAQHF. The CDR3 DNA sequence: TGCGCCAGCAGCCAAGAAATAGGACAGAGCGCCCAGCATTTT.

The chain has TRBV4-3 and TRBJ2-5; D remains unclear. The V gene's germline CDR1 is LGHNA and CDR2 YSLEER. This CDR3 is 15 amino acids long. Deletions cut 3 bases from V and 5 bases from J, with 16 bases between. The CDR3 loop reads CASSQRVPSAETQYF. For the CDR3, the DNA is TGCGCCAGCAGCCAGAGAGTCCCTTCAGCGGAGACCCAGTACTTC.